One sample yielded the 8 T cell receptor beta chains listed below, sequenced in a study of shared clonotypes between healthy human individuals. Here immunoSEQ multiplex PCR was the method, and the copy in TCRdb shows in-frame clones only, minus some. This table has fewer than 550,000 clones, 75% to 80% appearing once. Sequenced: PBMCs. All receptors derive from a woman between 40 and 55 years old in good health. Some clones in this sample may be carry-over from other donors' samples.

The J gene is TRBJ2-3, the V gene TRBV5-4, with 12 positions matching TRBD2. The CDR3 is 18 residues long. Germline assignment: CDR1 SGHNT and CDR2 YYREEE (reference sequence). The junction had 11 bases not matched to a gene; V was cut back by 4 bases and J by 2 bases. CDR3 nucleotide sequence: TGTGCCAGCAGCCCACTAGCGGGAGGCACCGGGGTCACAGATACGCAGTATTTT. Translation gives CASSPLAGGTGVTDTQYF.

The gene calls are TRBV7-9 and TRBJ2-5; D gene uncertain. Germline V gene data show CDR1 as SEHNR and CDR2 as FQNEAQ (reference sequence). This CDR3 has 15 amino acids. V was clipped by 1 base and J by 5 bases, with 14 bases between them. The CDR3: CASSLGAALGETQYF. CDR3 nucleotide sequence: TGTGCCAGCAGCTTAGGGGCGGCTTTAGGGGAGACCCAGTACTTC.

V is TRBV7-9 and J is TRBJ2-6, with TRBD1 matching over 8 bases. The CDR3 is 16 residues long. J lost 2 bases, V lost 4 bases, and 4 bases had no gene match. CDR1 SEHNR and CDR2 FQNEAQ come from the germline V gene (reference sequence). The CDR3: CASSSPGGAGANVLTF. In nucleotides, the CDR3 is TGTGCCAGCAGCTCCCCAGGGGGCGCTGGGGCCAACGTCCTGACTTTC.

A few counts support this clone. The CDR3 sequence: CASSWRGGTEAFF. CDR3 sequence (DNA): TGTGCCAGCAGTTGGAGGGGTGGCACTGAAGCTTTCTTT. This chain joins TRBV27 and TRBJ1-1, with D tentatively TRBD1 (5 bases). CDR1 MNHEY and CDR2 SMNVEV come from the germline V gene (reference sequence). The CDR3 loop spans 13 amino acids. The V gene lost 4 bases and the J gene lost 4 bases, with 10 bases spanning the gap.

The rearrangement uses TRBV18 and TRBJ2-5; no definite D call. Trimming took off 2 bases at V and 3 bases at J, with 7 bases between the two ends. The CDR3 has 13 amino acids. Germline CDR1 reads KGHSH; CDR2 reads LQKENI. The chain's CDR3 is CASSPARKETQYF. CDR3 DNA: TGTGCCAGCTCACCAGCCAGAAAAGAGACCCAGTACTTC.

The J gene is TRBJ2-5, the V gene TRBV27; D not certain. CDR1 and CDR2 from the germline V gene are MNHEY and SMNVEV (reference sequence). With 0 bases removed from V and 5 bases from J, the gap between germline ends came to 13 bases. CDR3 length: 15 residues. CDR3 loop: CASSLSPPRWETQYF. In nucleotides, the CDR3 is TGTGCCAGCAGTTTATCCCCCCCCCGGTGGGAGACCCAGTACTTC.

J is TRBJ1-5 and V is TRBV27; D is ambiguous. The CDR3 runs 12 residues. The germline V and J ends were trimmed by 11 bases and 7 bases, with 15 bases remaining between them. Germline-derived CDR1 and CDR2 are MNHEY and SMNVEV (reference sequence). In nucleotides, the CDR3 is TGTGCCGCGGGTAGAATGTTACAGCCCCAGCATTTT. Its translation: CAAGRMLQPQHF.

This clone is medium-sized by share. The chain links TRBV7-9 to TRBJ2-7; D gene ambiguous. The CDR3 is made up of 13 amino acids. Trimming took 4 bases from V and 2 from J, leaving 9 bases between them. Germline lookup yields CDR1 SEHNR and CDR2 FQNEAQ (reference sequence). The CDR3 region is CASSSRGPYEQYF. Written as DNA, the CDR3 is TGTGCCAGCAGCTCCCGAGGACCCTACGAGCAGTACTTC.